This TCR beta chain was observed in a study of identifying expanded T cells in peripheral blood. The CDR3 runs 14 residues. The germline gives CDR1 SGHAT, CDR2 FQNNGV. The ends were cut back, 2 bases at V and 4 bases at J, with 10 bases in the middle. The method was immunoSEQ multiplex PCR; TCRdb's version includes in-frame clones alone and lacks a portion of them. The sample records 50,000 to 75,000 clones, about 89% being singletons. The chain recombines TRBV11-2 with TRBJ2-3; D might be TRBD1 (5 bases). The receptor comes from a person between 18 and 75 years old in good health. Material: blood. The CDR3 reads CASSLSPGSDTQYF. The DNA of the CDR3 is TGTGCCAGCAGCTTATCTCCAGGGTCAGATACGCAGTATTTT.